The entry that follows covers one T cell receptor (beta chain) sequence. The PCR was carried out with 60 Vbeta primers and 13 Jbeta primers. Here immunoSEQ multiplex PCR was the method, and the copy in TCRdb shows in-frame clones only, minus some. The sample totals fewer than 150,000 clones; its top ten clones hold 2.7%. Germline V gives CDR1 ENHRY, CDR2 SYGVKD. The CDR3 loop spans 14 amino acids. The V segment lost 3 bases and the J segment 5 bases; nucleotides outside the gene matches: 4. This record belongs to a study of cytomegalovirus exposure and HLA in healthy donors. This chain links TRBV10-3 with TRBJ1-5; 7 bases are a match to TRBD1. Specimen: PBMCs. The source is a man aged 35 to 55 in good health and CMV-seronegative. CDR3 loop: CAISDRQGHQPQHF. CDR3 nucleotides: TGTGCCATCAGTGATAGACAGGGTCATCAGCCCCAGCATTTT.